This TCR beta chain comes out of a study of shared clonotypes between healthy human individuals (TCRdb year 2020). Context from the whole study: Three men and a couple of women, aged 18 to 49 years, made up the cohort. For each donor, three plates each were used for CD4 naive and CD4 memory, two plates were used for CD8 naive, and one plate was used for CD8 memory. To estimate repertoire size and how much clonotypes are shared between individuals, the study performed deep sequencing of blood TCR repertoires from a few healthy adults. Libraries were prepared and TCR repertoires were sequenced by different laboratories using diverse techniques, in order to increase sequencing depth and limit assay-specific biases. Leukapheresis yielded between about 0.85 and 10 billion PBMCs per donor. Findings and caveats that apply to the study as a whole: Naive subsets generally had larger estimated clonotype richness than memory subsets. Approximately 5% of naive CD4, 3% to 4% of naive CD8, approximately 2% of memory CD4, and approximately 0.4% of memory CD8 clonotypes were shared across several donors. Higher generation probabilities were observed for clonotypes shared by all four sorted-subset donors than for non-shared clonotypes. Based on pairwise subsampling, the degree of clonotype sharing among donors was expected to be affected by sequencing depth. The small number of donors limited the genetic and exposure-history diversity represented. Rarefaction of sorted-subset datasets indicated incomplete sequencing despite the large sequencing depth. Sampling was limited to blood, and TCR repertoires in tissue likely differ from TCR repertoires in blood.

The donors were healthy, HIV-negative adults who had no recently reported acute infections or vaccinations. Only Caucasian adults living in Nashville, Tennessee, USA were represented among the donors. CD4+ T cells were enriched by magnetic negative selection, after which naive cells were positively selected on CD45RA and the negative fraction was taken as the memory subset. Blood was collected by leukapheresis, and PBMCs were isolated by Ficoll-Histopaque density gradient centrifugation and then cryopreserved in liquid nitrogen vapor phase. Analytical flow cytometry was used to check the purity and quantity of each magnetically sorted T cell population. Genomic DNA was isolated from every sorted fraction and measured by UV absorbance on a Nanodrop 2000c. At the junction V is shortened by 6 bases and J by 6 bases, with 11 bases in between. CDR1 KGHSH and CDR2 LQKENI are derived from the germline V gene. The CDR3 starts with the cysteine, ends with the phenylalanine, and has 13 residues. The retained sequence is limited to the CDR3, 39 bases, with the frame set at the first base.

Using the deep immunoSEQ assay, TCR CDR3 regions were amplified from genomic DNA by multiplex PCR. Extracted genomic DNA from each cell subset was distributed evenly across all wells of several immunoSEQ 96-well plates, and each plate was treated as a replicate. Each replicate PCR for sorted subsets received around 200 ng genomic DNA, equal to 28,000 or so T cell genomes. Purified libraries were measured with a Qubit 3.0 fluorometer, size-checked on a Bioanalyzer 2100, and measured again with the KAPA Library Quantification kit. A separate single-read 150-cycle Illumina NextSeq 550 flow cell was used to sequence each immunoSEQ 96-well plate. The study's own analysis went as follows. Because only junctional sequences without quality scores were contained in the immunoSEQ output, filtering matching that applied to full-length reads could not be performed. Sequences were annotated with PyIR, a Python wrapper for IgBLAST v1.9, using IMGT germline references to assign V/J genes and CDR3. Reads were removed for weak V/J assignments (E-value above 1e-6), missing CDR3, stop codons, out-of-frame junctions, or ambiguous translated residues. V3J clonotypes were defined as sequences sharing the same inferred V gene, J gene, and CDR3 amino acid sequence. Percentage overlap between repertoires was calculated by dividing the number of shared unique clonotypes by the size of the smaller repertoire. Richness of each repertoire was evaluated using RTK rarefaction, the Chao1 estimator, and Recon v2.1 estimates of unobserved clonotypes. OLGA was used to compute generation probabilities for all TCRbeta clonotypes that the gDNA method yielded from four donors. What TCRdb holds here is the immuneACCESS table cut down to in-frame rearrangements. Part of the clones is not present; checked against another copy, under half of the missing clones reflect an unresolved V gene, and the others are unexplained. The DNA was the basis for D and trimming; V, J and clone size are from that table. This sample holds some 1 million clones; 65% to 80% were observed only once. The top ten hold 1.4% to 1.5% of the sample.

This clone has a handful of counts. It has no known antigen specificity. The sample holds no much larger clone one base away, and base qualities are not on file. This receptor was obtained from a man aged 18 to 29 in good health. The sequence joins TRBV18 to TRBJ2-2; there is no confident call for the D gene. The sequenced sample consisted of memory CD4+ T cells sorted from blood. The cell subset or site label corresponds to: CD45RA-negative fraction. DNA sequence: TGTGCCAGCTCCCCCACTCCCGCCGGGGAGCTGTTTTTT. It translates as CASSPTPAGELFF. Where the CDR3 stops, the reference TRBV18 and TRBJ2-2 genes take over; the full variable domain is NAGVMQNPRHLVRRRGQEARLRCSPMKGHSHVYWYRQLPEEGLKFMVYLQKENIIDESGMPKERFSAEFPKEGPSILRIQQVVRGDSAAYFCASSPTPAGELFFGEGSRLTVL.